The TCR beta chain described here comes from a study of shared clonotypes between healthy human individuals. Overall study results and limits: Sample collection involved blood only; tissue repertoires are likely different. Few donors limited the genetic and exposure-history diversity represented.

Original analysis: Sequence data from immunoSEQ were junction-only and lacked quality scores; consequently, filtering differed. Libraries were prepared by immunoSEQ multiplex PCR; TCRdb keeps only in-frame clonotypes and omits some of them. The DNA was the basis for D and trimming; V, J and clone size are from that table. The repertoire holds about 530,000 clones, with approximately 79% as singletons. For unsorted samples, genomic DNA was extracted from around 88 million PBMCs. About this clone itself: Its cognate antigen is unknown.

Germline CDR1 reads SEHNR; CDR2 reads FQNEAQ (reference sequence). This CDR3 is 14 amino acids long. V was cut by 7 bases and J by 1 base, with 11 bases left in between. This chain connects TRBV7-9 to TRBJ1-5; a possible D gene is TRBD1 (5 bases). Sequenced: PBMCs. This receptor was identified in a woman between 40 and 50 years old in good health. Some clones in this sample may be carry-over from other donors' samples. CDR3 sequence (DNA): TGTGCCAGCACCATCGGGGGAAGCAATCAGCCCCAGCATTTT. This encodes CASTIGGSNQPQHF.